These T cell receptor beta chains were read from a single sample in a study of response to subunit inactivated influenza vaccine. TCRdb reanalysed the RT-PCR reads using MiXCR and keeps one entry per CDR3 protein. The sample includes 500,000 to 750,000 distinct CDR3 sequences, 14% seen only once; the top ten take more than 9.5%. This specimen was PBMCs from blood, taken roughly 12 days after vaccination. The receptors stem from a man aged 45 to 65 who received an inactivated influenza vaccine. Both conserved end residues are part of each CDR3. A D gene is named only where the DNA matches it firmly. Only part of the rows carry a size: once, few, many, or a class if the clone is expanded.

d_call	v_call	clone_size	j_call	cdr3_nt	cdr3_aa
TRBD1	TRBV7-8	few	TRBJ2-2	TGTGCCAGCAGCCCAAGATACATGACAGGGGGCCCAATGGAGCTGTTTTTT	CASSPRYMTGGPMELFF
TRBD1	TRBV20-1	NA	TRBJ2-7	TGCAGTGCTAGAGCCGGGACAGGGTATCGCGAGCAGTACTTC	CSARAGTGYREQYF
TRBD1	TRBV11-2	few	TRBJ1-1	TGTGCCAGCAGCTTCGACAGGGGTAGGGGCACTGAAGCTTTCTTT	CASSFDRGRGTEAFF
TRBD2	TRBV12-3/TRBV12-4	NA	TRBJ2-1	TGTGCCAGCAGTACGAAACCTAGCGGGGGTACCTACAATGAGCAGTTCTTC	CASSTKPSGGTYNEQFF
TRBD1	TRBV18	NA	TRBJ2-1	TGTGCCAGCTCACCACGCGGGACAGGGGGCTACAATGAGCAGTTCTTC	CASSPRGTGGYNEQFF
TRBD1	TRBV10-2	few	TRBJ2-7	TGCGCCAGCAGTGAGTACGGGACAGGGCTCTACGAGCAGTACTTC	CASSEYGTGLYEQYF
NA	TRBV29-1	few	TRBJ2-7	TGCAGCGTTTCCAGGTGGGAGGTAGGCGAGCAGTACTTC	CSVSRWEVGEQYF
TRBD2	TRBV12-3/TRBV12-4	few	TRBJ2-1	TGTGCCAGCGTAGCGGGAGGAGCCAATGAGCAGTTCTTC	CASVAGGANEQFF
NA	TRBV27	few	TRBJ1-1	TGTGCCAGCAGTTTAATTGGGGGGCGCCGGTCTGAAGCTTTCTTT	CASSLIGGRRSEAFF
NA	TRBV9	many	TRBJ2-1	TGTGCCAGCAGCGTCACTATTAGCTCCTACAATGAGCAGTTCTTC	CASSVTISSYNEQFF
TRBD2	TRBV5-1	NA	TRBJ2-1	TGCGCCAGCAGCCCGACTAGCGGGGGAAACAATGAGCAGTTCTTC	CASSPTSGGNNEQFF
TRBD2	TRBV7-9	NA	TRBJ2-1	TGTGCCAGCAGCTTGCGACTAGCGGAGAACTACAATGAGCAGTTCTTC	CASSLRLAENYNEQFF
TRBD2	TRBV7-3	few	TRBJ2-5	TGTGCCAGCAGCCCCCTGGGGCTAGCGGGTAAAGAGACCCAGTACTTC	CASSPLGLAGKETQYF
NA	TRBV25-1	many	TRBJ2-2	TGTGCCAGCAGTAGAGAGGCAACGGGCGACACCGGGGAGCTGTTTTTT	CASSREATGDTGELFF
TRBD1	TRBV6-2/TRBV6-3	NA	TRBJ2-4	TGTGCCAGCAGTTACTTAAGACAGGGTGAAAACATTCAGTACTTC	CASSYLRQGENIQYF